A single sample is the source of the 10 T cell receptor beta chains below, sequenced in a study of Ad26.COV2.S vaccination and SARS-CoV-2 variants. Treatment in this sample: some 20 received Ad26.COV2.S at low or high dose, single or two shots; about 5 received placebo; per-sample allocation not given. Samples came from day 63 after the first vaccine or placebo injection. Clones were sequenced by immunoSEQ multiplex PCR, and TCRdb holds only the in-frame ones, with some missing. The sample records fewer than 800,000 clones, 70% to 90% being singletons. Sequencing used peripheral blood, obtained in a trial of Ad26.COV2.S vaccine versus placebo. The receptors shown here come from a person aged 18-65 years who received the Ad26.COV2.S COVID-19 vaccine or a placebo.

The V and J genes are TRBV7-2 and TRBJ1-5; D is uncertain. The V gene's germline CDR1 is SGHTA and CDR2 FQGNSA. The CDR3 length is 15 residues. Trimming took off 2 bases at V and 6 bases at J, with 14 bases between the two ends. The CDR3 region is CASSLNPGSGQPQHF. CDR3 DNA sequence: TGTGCCAGCAGCTTAAATCCAGGCTCGGGTCAGCCCCAGCATTTT.

The rearrangement uses TRBV11-2 and TRBJ2-5; 10 nucleotides align to TRBD1. The CDR3 loop spans 15 amino acids. J was trimmed by 5 bases and V by 5 bases; bases with no gene match: 8. The germline CDR1 and CDR2 sequences are SGHAT and FQNNGV. The CDR3 region is CASSPRQGAGETQYF. CDR3 nucleotides: TGTGCCAGCAGCCCACGACAGGGGGCGGGGGAGACCCAGTACTTC.

On this clone itself: Compared with germline, one end of the junction differs, possibly owing to a read error. The chain carries TRBV6-6 and TRBJ2-7; TRBD1 is a possible D gene (5 bases). The germline gives CDR1 MNHNY, CDR2 SVGAGI (reference sequence). There are 13 residues in the CDR3. CDR3 region: CASSSSPQGTVDF. The CDR3 DNA is TGTGCCAGCAGTTCTTCTCCCCAGGGAACCGTTGACTTC.

J is TRBJ2-1 and V is TRBV14; 9 bases match TRBD2. The V gene end was trimmed by 1 base and the J gene end by 2 bases; junction bases not matched to a gene: 6. CDR1 and CDR2 (germline): SGHDN, FVKESK. This CDR3 comprises 17 residues. CDR3 DNA: TGTGCCAGCAGCCAAGGGGTGCAGCGGGGGGCCTACAATGAGCAGTTCTTC. Translating it yields CASSQGVQRGAYNEQFF.

The chain has TRBV7-9 and TRBJ1-4, with 7 nucleotides matching TRBD1. This CDR3 spans 14 amino acids. CDR1 SEHNR and CDR2 FQNEAQ come from the germline V gene (reference sequence). V dropped 5 bases and J dropped 8; count of bases not matched to a gene: 8. CDR3 amino acids: CASSLTGFGEKLFF. The CDR3 DNA sequence: TGTGCCAGCAGCCTGACAGGGTTTGGGGAAAAACTGTTTTTT.

This clone was seen a few times. The V gene is TRBV6-5, the J gene TRBJ1-6, with 8 bases matching TRBD1. V lost 2 bases and J lost 6; bases outside the gene matches: 6. This CDR3 comprises 16 residues. Germline V gives CDR1 MNHEY, CDR2 SVGAGI. The DNA of the CDR3 is TGTGCCAGCAGTTACCTCGGACAGGGTTTTAATTCACCCCTCCACTTT. The encoded protein is CASSYLGQGFNSPLHF.

This chain joins TRBV6-6 and TRBJ2-7; the D is unclear. The V end lost 5 bases, the J end lost 6 bases, and 11 bases lay between the germline ends. The CDR3 has 12 residues. The germline V gene encodes CDR1 MNHNY and CDR2 SVGAGI (reference sequence). The CDR3 spells CASSPAGGEQYF. In DNA, the CDR3 is TGTGCCAGCAGTCCCGCTGGCGGCGAGCAGTACTTC.

The chain uses TRBV3-1 (or the pseudogene TRBV3-2) and TRBJ2-5; no firm D call. Germline V gene data show CDR1 as LGHDT and CDR2 as YNNKEL (reference sequence). The ends were cut back, 1 base at V and 5 bases at J, with 8 bases in the middle. The CDR3 sequence is 13 residues long. The chain's CDR3 is CASSQGGGETQYF. The CDR3 nucleotides are TGTGCCAGCAGCCAAGGAGGTGGGGAGACCCAGTACTTC.

This clone has only a few counts. V is TRBV6-5 and J is TRBJ1-6, with D uncertain. Trimming stripped 0 bases from V and 14 bases from J, with 17 bases between. This CDR3 comprises 15 residues. Germline V lookup: CDR1 MNHEY, CDR2 SVGAGI. The CDR3 reads CASSYSAARGLSLHF. In nucleotides, the CDR3 is TGTGCCAGCAGTTACTCAGCTGCCAGAGGATTGTCCCTCCACTTT.

The chain joins TRBV15 to TRBJ2-5, with 8 positions matching TRBD1. The CDR3 is made up of 14 amino acids. The trim removed 3 bases at V and 4 bases at J, leaving 4 bases unmatched. In germline, CDR1 is LNHNV, CDR2 YYDKDF (reference sequence). This CDR3 is CATSRDRAGETQYF. The CDR3 bases are TGTGCCACCAGCAGGGACAGGGCGGGAGAGACCCAGTACTTC. The full variable domain, with the rest looked up from reference TRBV15 and TRBJ2-5, is DAMVIQNPRYQVTQFGKPVTLSCSQTLNHNVMYWYQQKSSQAPKLLFHYYDKDFNNEADTPDNFQSRRPNTSFCFLDIRSPGLGDTAMYLCATSRDRAGETQYFGPGTRLLVL.